Presented here are 8 T cell receptor beta chains from one specimen sequenced in a study of blood T cell repertoires in COVID-19. The assay was immunoSEQ multiplex PCR, and TCRdb's table has in-frame clones only and misses some. The repertoire has about 200,000 clones, 88% of them found once; the top ten carry about 6.3%. The material sequenced was peripheral blood. These receptors were taken from a man aged 35 to 55 with active or convalescent COVID-19.

The chain recombines TRBV19 with TRBJ1-4; possibly TRBD1 for D (6 bases). The CDR3 is made up of 14 amino acids. The V gene lost 10 bases and the J gene lost 2 bases, with 14 bases spanning the gap. Germline loops: CDR1 LNHDA, CDR2 SQIVND (reference sequence). The CDR3 nucleotides are TGTGCCAATTCCGAGGGGGTCACTAATGAAAAACTGTTTTTT. The encoded protein is CANSEGVTNEKLFF.

The rearrangement joins TRBV11-2 to TRBJ2-1, with D possibly matching TRBD1 (5 bases). The V end was cut by 0 bases, the J end by 10 bases, with 7 bases between. The germline CDR1 and CDR2 sequences are SGHAT and FQNNGV. CDR3 length equals 12 residues. CDR3: CASSLEGREQFF. CDR3 in DNA: TGTGCCAGCAGCTTAGAGGGGCGCGAGCAGTTCTTC. The variable domain in full, with the rest retrieved from reference TRBV11-2 and TRBJ2-1, is EAGVAQSPRYKIIEKRQSVAFWCNPISGHATLYWYQQILGQGPKLLIQFQNNGVVDDSQLPKDRFSAERLKGVDSTLKIQPAKLEDSAVYLCASSLEGREQFFGPGTRLTVL.

This clone was seen more than once but under ten times. This chain links TRBV6-2 or TRBV6-3 with TRBJ2-2; the match to TRBD2 covers 12 bases. The CDR3 totals 19 residues. With V trimmed by 6 bases and J by 2 bases, 13 bases remained unmatched. Per germline, CDR1 MNHEY and CDR2 SVGEGT. CDR3 residues: CASSRLRTGLAGNTGELFF. DNA of the CDR3: TGTGCCAGCAGCAGACTTAGAACCGGACTAGCGGGAAACACCGGGGAGCTGTTTTTT.

V usage is TRBV7-2 and J usage is TRBJ2-5, with TRBD2 matching over 9 bases. The CDR3 has 15 residues. V shed 5 bases, J shed 3 bases, and the junction held 7 bases outside the gene matches. Germline CDR1 is SGHTA and CDR2 is FQGNSA. The CDR3 nucleotides read TGTGCCAGCAGCCTCCGGACTAGCGTGAAAGAGACCCAGTACTTC. Its protein product is CASSLRTSVKETQYF.

The V call is TRBV10-1, the J call TRBJ1-3; weak D call: TRBD1 (6 bases). This CDR3 is built from 16 residues. Germline V gives CDR1 WNHNN, CDR2 SYGVQD (reference sequence). V lost 6 bases to trimming and J lost 0 bases, with 15 bases between them. CDR3 in DNA: TGCGCCAGCAGGAACAGGGCCCAATTCTCTGGAAACACCATATATTTT. It codes for CASRNRAQFSGNTIYF.

This sequence joins TRBV28 and TRBJ2-1; no definite D call. Trimming left V 1 base short and J 10 bases short, with 11 bases between. This CDR3 has 13 residues. Germline V gene lookup returns CDR1 MDHEN and CDR2 SYDVKM. CDR3 coding DNA: TGTGCCAGCAGTTTATCCGGGTCCGAAGAGCAGTTCTTC. This gives the protein CASSLSGSEEQFF.

In this sample, this clone turned up once. The chain carries TRBV28 and TRBJ1-2; no reliable D call. Germline lookup yields CDR1 MDHEN and CDR2 SYDVKM. V gave up 6 bases and J gave up 2 bases, with 10 bases separating them. CDR3 length: 13 residues. The chain's CDR3 is CASRFPGNYGYTF. Written as DNA, the CDR3 is TGTGCCAGCAGGTTTCCAGGAAACTATGGCTACACCTTC.

V gene TRBV24-1 combines with J gene TRBJ2-1; 8 bases align to TRBD2. The CDR3 extends over 15 amino acids. Germline-derived CDR1 and CDR2 are KGHDR and SFDVKD. Trimming removed 3 bases from V and 2 bases from J; junction bases left unmatched: 2. CDR3 in amino acids: CATSDPAGAYNEQFF. The CDR3 coding sequence is TGTGCCACCAGTGATCCAGCGGGAGCCTACAATGAGCAGTTCTTC.